The 17 T cell receptor beta chains presented below share a single source sample, sequenced in a study of CD8 T cells in ankylosing spondylitis. TCRdb passed the 5' RACE reads through MiXCR, listing each CDR3 protein once. The sample carries some 270,000 distinct CDR3 sequences, 18% recorded once. The sequencing sample was made of blood, either unsorted or a sorted T cell fraction (not recorded which). The receptors originated from a male donor with ankylosing spondylitis or in good health (not recorded which).

This chain uses TRBV27 with TRBJ1-1; tentative D call: TRBD1 (6 bases). The CDR3 is made up of 13 amino acids. Trimming cost V 3 bases and J 6 bases, with 11 bases left between them. From germline, CDR1 is MNHEY and CDR2 SMNVEV (reference sequence). CDR3 DNA: TGTGCCAGCAGTTTCGGAGGACAGTCTGAAGCTTTCTTT. Amino acid sequence: CASSFGGQSEAFF.

This clonotype came up a few times. The chain links TRBV5-6 to TRBJ1-1, with D possibly matching TRBD1 (5 bases). The CDR3 sequence is 15 residues long. Germline loops: CDR1 SGHDT, CDR2 YYEEEE. V lost 0 bases and J 6 bases, leaving 15 bases between the germline ends. CDR3 amino acids: CASSLGATAHPEAFF. CDR3 nucleotide sequence: TGTGCCAGCAGCTTGGGCGCGACAGCCCACCCTGAAGCTTTCTTT.

This clonotype was observed a few times. This sequence joins TRBV9 and TRBJ2-2; the match to TRBD1 covers 11 bases. This CDR3 spans 17 amino acids. CDR1 SGDLS and CDR2 YYNGEE come from the germline V gene. V trimming: 3 bases; J trimming: 4 bases; junction bases outside the gene matches: 8. The CDR3 is CASSASRDRGSTGELFF. CDR3 DNA: TGTGCCAGCAGCGCCTCCCGGGACAGGGGGAGCACCGGGGAGCTGTTTTTT.

V gene TRBV25-1 combines with J gene TRBJ2-5; D unclear. V dropped 6 bases and J dropped 5 bases, with 10 bases sitting between them. This CDR3 has 12 residues. Germline V gene sequence: CDR1 MGHDK, CDR2 SYGVNS. CDR3 coding DNA: TGTGCCAGCAGGTACTCCGGGGAGACCCAGTACTTC. Translating it yields CASRYSGETQYF.

This clonotype was observed many times. This chain joins TRBV29-1 and TRBJ2-7; 14 nucleotides align to TRBD2. CDR3 size: 15 residues. V lost 4 bases and J lost 2; bases outside the gene matches: 4. CDR1 SQVTM and CDR2 ANQGSEA come from the germline V gene. CDR3 DNA: TGCAGCGTTGCGGGACTAGCGGGAGATCCCTACGAGCAGTACTTC. Protein sequence: CSVAGLAGDPYEQYF.

This clonotype came up a few times. This chain connects TRBV28 to TRBJ2-7; D ambiguous. The V gene's germline CDR1 is MDHEN and CDR2 SYDVKM. The CDR3 is made up of 12 amino acids. V lost 3 bases and J 4 bases, leaving 7 bases between the germline ends. This CDR3 reads CASSFTRYEQYF. CDR3 DNA: TGTGCCAGCAGTTTTACCCGTTACGAGCAGTACTTC.

Points on this clonotype: A much bigger clone sits one base away, suggesting this may be a read error. Here the CDR3 omits its conserved ending phenylalanine or tryptophan, so a read error is the likely source. The chain links TRBV27 to TRBJ2-7; D remains ambiguous. The CDR3 contains 14 residues. Germline V gene data show CDR1 as MNHEY and CDR2 as SMNVEV (reference sequence). Trimming pared 2 bases from V and 3 bases from J, leaving 11 bases between. CDR3 coding DNA: TGTGCCAGCAGTTTACGCAGGACGAACTACGAGCAGTACTCC. It translates to CASSLRRTNYEQYS.

The rearrangement joins TRBV20-1 to TRBJ2-3; 10 nucleotides line up with TRBD2. The germline gives CDR1 DFQATT, CDR2 SNEGSKA (reference sequence). Trimming cost V 3 bases and J 5 bases; bases outside gene matches: 14. This CDR3 has 17 residues. CDR3 nucleotides: TGCAGTGCTAGCCGGGCCCTCCTAGCGGGAGATCTAGATACGCAGTATTTT. Encoded protein: CSASRALLAGDLDTQYF.

The chain couples TRBV29-1 to TRBJ2-2; no definite D call. V lost 5 bases, J lost 1 base, and 8 bases lay in between. Germline loops: CDR1 SQVTM, CDR2 ANQGSEA. The CDR3 is 13 amino acids. CDR3 nucleotides: TGCAGCGTTAAGGACGGGAACACCGGGGAGCTGTTTTTT. Its translation is CSVKDGNTGELFF.

There are a few counts of this clonotype. This chain links TRBV29-1 with TRBJ2-7; D may correspond to TRBD1 or TRBD2 (5 bases each). Germline V gene lookup returns CDR1 SQVTM and CDR2 ANQGSEA. The CDR3 is 14 amino acids. The V gene lost 6 bases and the J gene lost 3 bases, with 18 bases spanning the gap. The CDR3, as DNA: TGCAGCGTGGGCGATGGGGGAGACTACTACGAGCAGTACTTC. Protein: CSVGDGGDYYEQYF.

The chain employs TRBV15 and TRBJ2-7; 7 nucleotides line up with TRBD2. The CDR3 is made up of 13 amino acids. The trim removed 4 bases at V and 2 bases at J, leaving 2 bases unmatched. Germline CDR1 LNHNV, CDR2 YYDKDF (reference sequence). DNA for the CDR3: TGTGCCACCAGCACGGGAGGAGCCTACGAGCAGTACTTC. Amino acids: CATSTGGAYEQYF.

This clonotype showed up just a few times. This rearrangement joins TRBV5-1 to TRBJ1-2, with D perhaps matching TRBD1 (5 bases). CDR1 is SGHRS and CDR2 is YFSETQ in the germline V gene. The CDR3 has 15 amino acids. V dropped 3 bases and J dropped 3 bases, with 15 bases sitting between them. Here the CDR3 reads CASSWDGRAYYGYTF. CDR3 DNA sequence: TGCGCCAGCAGCTGGGACGGCCGGGCCTACTATGGCTACACCTTC.

On this clonotype: The conserved final phenylalanine or tryptophan is absent from the CDR3, which likely points to a read error. The chain employs TRBV15 and TRBJ1-5, with 8 bases matching TRBD1. Trimming removed 2 bases from V and 6 bases from J; junction bases left unmatched: 3. Germline values: CDR1 LNHNV, CDR2 YYDKDF (reference sequence). CDR3 length: 14 residues. The CDR3 reads CATSRTGGGQPQHY. CDR3 sequence (DNA): TGTGCCACCAGCAGAACAGGGGGGGGTCAGCCCCAGCATTAT.

The chain joins TRBV7-9 to TRBJ2-7; 8 bases map to TRBD2. V lost 5 bases and J lost 1; bases outside the gene matches: 7. From germline, CDR1 is SEHNR and CDR2 FQNEAQ (reference sequence). The CDR3 sequence is 15 residues long. The CDR3 nucleotides read TGTGCCAGCAGCCCCAGCGGGAGTGGGTCCTACGAGCAGTACTTC. Protein: CASSPSGSGSYEQYF.

The genes are TRBV9 and TRBJ2-1; the D gene is possibly TRBD2 (5 bases). Germline assignment: CDR1 SGDLS and CDR2 YYNGEE. V dropped 3 bases and J dropped 10 bases, with 17 bases sitting between them. The CDR3 runs to 14 residues. Written as DNA, the CDR3 is TGTGCCAGCAGCGCACCCCTAGCCCTGGGGGAGCAGTTCTTC. Translating it yields CASSAPLALGEQFF.

This chain uses TRBV4-2 with TRBJ1-1, with 9 bases lining up with TRBD1. The CDR3 runs to 15 residues. Germline trimming cut 4 bases from V and 5 bases from J; bases unmatched to any gene: 8. CDR1 and CDR2 from the germline V gene are LGHNA and YNFKEQ. CDR3 nucleotides: TGTGCCAGCAGCCCATTAACAGGGGGCGCGACTGAAGCTTTCTTT. Its protein product is CASSPLTGGATEAFF.

Details on this clonotype: The CDR3 does not end in the conserved phenylalanine or tryptophan, so this is likely a read error. The chain employs TRBV29-1 and TRBJ1-1, with TRBD1 as a possible D gene (5 bases). Looked up from germline, CDR1 is SQVTM and CDR2 is ANQGSEA. Between the trimmed V and J ends, which lost 2 bases and 4 bases, there was a span of 14 bases. There are 14 residues in the CDR3. The CDR3 spells CSVERGEGSTEAFS. The CDR3, as DNA: TGCAGCGTTGAAAGGGGAGAGGGTAGCACTGAAGCTTTCTCT.